This TCR beta chain came from a study of cytomegalovirus exposure and HLA in healthy donors. Study information: A prior analysis found around 110 million unique TCR beta sequences from approximately 190 million T cells.

Both 60 Vbeta primers and 13 Jbeta primers went into the PCR. Using immunoSEQ multiplex PCR, the repertoire was profiled, and TCRdb retains in-frame clones only, with some absent. Found here are about 86,000 clones, roughly three quarters of them singletons; the top ten hold roughly 15%. Remarks on this clone: Its antigen is not identified.

Study-wide results and caveats: What was likely a sequencing artifact was a cluster of highly shared sequence variants.

Each donor was nominally healthy when sampled (though unrecorded immune exposures were likely). The TCR was taken from a woman between 40 and 55 years old in good health and CMV-seropositive. Material: PBMCs.

CDR3 coding DNA: TGTGCCAGCAGCTTATCTGGGAGCGTTCCATCTGGGGCCAACGTCCTGACTTTC. This translates into CASSLSGSVPSGANVLTF. This rearrangement joins TRBV11-3 to TRBJ2-6; weak D call: TRBD2 (5 bases). The CDR3 is made up of 18 amino acids. V dropped 2 bases and J dropped 1 base, with 15 bases sitting between them. In germline, CDR1 is SGHNT, CDR2 YENEEA.